The rows below give T cell receptor beta chains drawn from one sample of a study of T cell clones after liver transplantation. The assay was immunoSEQ multiplex PCR, and TCRdb's table has in-frame clones only and misses some. Of 20,000 or so clones in the sample, roughly 92% were seen once. The source was CD8+ T cells from blood, collected about 26 months after liver transplant. The receptors derive from a human patient who received a liver transplant. T cells may partly derive from the graft donor. CDR3s include the opening cysteine and the closing phenylalanine or tryptophan. The order of the fields is V gene, CDR3 length, D gene, J gene, clone size, CDR3 protein, CDR3 DNA. D genes are given only for firm matches. Rows may omit the clone size; those that give it use once, few, many or a size class.

v_call: TRBV5-8
cdr3_length: 13
d_call: NA
j_call: TRBJ1-1
clone_size: NA
cdr3_aa: CASSLMGATEAFF
cdr3_nt: TGTGCCAGCAGCTTGATGGGGGCGACTGAAGCTTTCTTT

v_call: TRBV6-1
cdr3_length: 15
d_call: NA
j_call: TRBJ2-7
clone_size: NA
cdr3_aa: CASSETLPPSYEQYF
cdr3_nt: TGTGCCAGCAGTGAGACACTACCCCCCTCCTACGAGCAGTACTTC

v_call: TRBV18
cdr3_length: 12
d_call: TRBD1
j_call: TRBJ1-4
clone_size: NA
cdr3_aa: CASSLEDREASF
cdr3_nt: TGTGCCAGCTCACTTGAGGACAGGGAAGCTTCTTTT

v_call: TRBV27
cdr3_length: 15
d_call: TRBD2
j_call: TRBJ2-5
clone_size: NA
cdr3_aa: CASSSYLAGLETQYF
cdr3_nt: TGTGCCAGCAGTTCTTATCTAGCGGGATTGGAGACCCAGTACTTC

v_call: TRBV27
cdr3_length: 13
d_call: NA
j_call: TRBJ2-1
clone_size: few
cdr3_aa: CASSLAALSEQFF
cdr3_nt: TGTGCCAGCAGTTTGGCCGCCCTCAGTGAGCAGTTCTTC

v_call: TRBV7-9
cdr3_length: 14
d_call: NA
j_call: TRBJ1-1
clone_size: once
cdr3_aa: CASSTTPLGTEAFF
cdr3_nt: TGTGCCAGCAGCACGACACCTCTGGGGACTGAAGCTTTCTTT

v_call: TRBV28
cdr3_length: 15
d_call: TRBD2
j_call: TRBJ2-5
clone_size: NA
cdr3_aa: CASSLGAGGVETQYF
cdr3_nt: TGTGCCAGCAGTTTAGGAGCGGGAGGGGTAGAGACCCAGTACTTC

v_call: TRBV7-9
cdr3_length: 15
d_call: TRBD2
j_call: TRBJ2-7
clone_size: NA
cdr3_aa: CASSNRLAGAYEQYF
cdr3_nt: TGTGCCAGCAGCAATCGACTAGCGGGGGCTTACGAGCAGTACTTC

v_call: TRBV9
cdr3_length: 14
d_call: NA
j_call: TRBJ2-7
clone_size: NA
cdr3_aa: CASSVGGSPHEQYF
cdr3_nt: TGTGCCAGCAGCGTAGGGGGTTCCCCTCACGAGCAGTACTTC

v_call: TRBV4-2
cdr3_length: 18
d_call: TRBD2
j_call: TRBJ2-6
clone_size: NA
cdr3_aa: CASSQDGLAGSGANVLTF
cdr3_nt: TGTGCCAGCAGCCAAGATGGACTAGCGGGGTCTGGGGCCAACGTCCTGACTTTC

v_call: TRBV10-3
cdr3_length: 14
d_call: NA
j_call: TRBJ2-5
clone_size: NA
cdr3_aa: CAISADTSVETQYF
cdr3_nt: TGTGCCATCAGTGCGGACACGTCTGTCGAGACCCAGTACTTC

v_call: TRBV7-9
cdr3_length: 16
d_call: TRBD1
j_call: TRBJ2-1
clone_size: NA
cdr3_aa: CASSTPGQGRGNEQFF
cdr3_nt: TGTGCCAGCAGCACCCCAGGACAGGGTCGGGGCAATGAGCAGTTCTTC

v_call: TRBV7-3
cdr3_length: 15
d_call: NA
j_call: TRBJ2-7
clone_size: few
cdr3_aa: CASSSGGAKSYEQYF
cdr3_nt: TGTGCCAGCAGCTCGGGCGGTGCGAAGTCCTACGAGCAGTACTTC

v_call: TRBV6-5
cdr3_length: 12
d_call: NA
j_call: TRBJ1-5
clone_size: NA
cdr3_aa: CASKAGNQPQHF
cdr3_nt: TGTGCCAGCAAGGCGGGAAATCAGCCCCAGCATTTT

v_call: TRBV4-1
cdr3_length: 17
d_call: NA
j_call: TRBJ2-2
clone_size: NA
cdr3_aa: CASSQGIPEQATGELFF
cdr3_nt: TGCGCCAGCAGCCAAGGAATACCGGAGCAGGCCACCGGGGAGCTGTTTTTT

v_call: TRBV9
cdr3_length: 15
d_call: NA
j_call: TRBJ2-7
clone_size: NA
cdr3_aa: CASSVGGYSSYEQYF
cdr3_nt: TGTGCCAGCAGCGTAGGGGGGTATAGCTCCTACGAGCAGTACTTC

v_call: TRBV6-5
cdr3_length: 14
d_call: NA
j_call: TRBJ2-1
clone_size: NA
cdr3_aa: CASSYVGRFNEQFF
cdr3_nt: TGTGCCAGCAGTTACGTCGGACGGTTCAATGAGCAGTTCTTC

v_call: TRBV19
cdr3_length: 14
d_call: NA
j_call: TRBJ1-2
clone_size: NA
cdr3_aa: CASGDTWQNYGYTF
cdr3_nt: TGTGCCAGTGGGGACACATGGCAGAACTATGGCTACACCTTC

v_call: TRBV27
cdr3_length: 12
d_call: TRBD1
j_call: TRBJ2-7
clone_size: NA
cdr3_aa: CASSFTGDEQYF
cdr3_nt: TGTGCCAGCAGTTTCACAGGGGACGAGCAGTACTTC

v_call: TRBV7-9
cdr3_length: 15
d_call: NA
j_call: TRBJ2-5
clone_size: NA
cdr3_aa: CASRQDREGQETQYF
cdr3_nt: TGTGCCAGCAGACAGGACAGGGAGGGCCAAGAGACCCAGTACTTC

v_call: TRBV14
cdr3_length: 14
d_call: NA
j_call: TRBJ2-7
clone_size: NA
cdr3_aa: CASSHVNFAYEQYF
cdr3_nt: TGTGCCAGCAGCCACGTCAATTTCGCCTACGAGCAGTACTTC

v_call: TRBV4-3
cdr3_length: 16
d_call: TRBD2
j_call: TRBJ2-1
clone_size: NA
cdr3_aa: CASSQDRTSGSHEQFF
cdr3_nt: TGCGCCAGCAGCCAAGATAGGACTAGCGGGAGTCATGAGCAGTTCTTC

v_call: TRBV11-2
cdr3_length: 14
d_call: TRBD1
j_call: TRBJ2-7
clone_size: NA
cdr3_aa: CASSWTGPTYEQYF
cdr3_nt: TGTGCCAGCAGTTGGACAGGGCCCACCTACGAGCAGTACTTC

v_call: TRBV7-2
cdr3_length: 16
d_call: TRBD1
j_call: TRBJ2-1
clone_size: NA
cdr3_aa: CASSPTDRQSYNEQFF
cdr3_nt: TGTGCCAGCAGCCCCACGGACAGGCAATCCTACAATGAGCAGTTCTTC

v_call: TRBV9
cdr3_length: 13
d_call: NA
j_call: TRBJ1-2
clone_size: once
cdr3_aa: CASSVGGASGYTF
cdr3_nt: TGTGCCAGCAGCGTAGGCGGGGCCTCTGGCTACACCTTC

v_call: TRBV7-9
cdr3_length: 16
d_call: NA
j_call: TRBJ2-3
clone_size: once
cdr3_aa: CASNNRTSQGADTQYF
cdr3_nt: TGTGCCAGCAACAATCGCACATCACAGGGAGCAGATACGCAGTATTTT

v_call: TRBV11-2
cdr3_length: 14
d_call: NA
j_call: TRBJ2-5
clone_size: NA
cdr3_aa: CASSFSGGEETQYF
cdr3_nt: TGTGCCAGCAGCTTCTCCGGGGGAGAAGAGACCCAGTACTTC

v_call: TRBV13
cdr3_length: 16
d_call: TRBD1
j_call: TRBJ1-2
clone_size: NA
cdr3_aa: CASSLFTGGEFYGYTF
cdr3_nt: TGTGCCAGCAGCTTATTCACAGGGGGCGAATTTTATGGCTACACCTTC

v_call: TRBV5-4
cdr3_length: 12
d_call: TRBD2
j_call: TRBJ2-1
clone_size: NA
cdr3_aa: CASNLAGNEQFF
cdr3_nt: TGTGCCAGCAATCTAGCGGGCAATGAGCAGTTCTTC

v_call: TRBV6-5
cdr3_length: 14
d_call: NA
j_call: TRBJ1-4
clone_size: NA
cdr3_aa: CASTSGAPREKLFF
cdr3_nt: TGTGCCAGCACCTCAGGGGCCCCTAGGGAAAAACTGTTTTTT

v_call: TRBV6-6
cdr3_length: 14
d_call: TRBD2
j_call: TRBJ2-3
clone_size: NA
cdr3_aa: CASSSGGGADTQYF
cdr3_nt: TGTGCCAGCAGTTCGGGAGGGGGGGCAGATACGCAGTATTTT

v_call: TRBV19
cdr3_length: 15
d_call: NA
j_call: TRBJ1-5
clone_size: NA
cdr3_aa: CASRFVTGRNQPQHF
cdr3_nt: TGTGCCAGTAGATTCGTCACAGGTCGCAATCAGCCCCAGCATTTT

v_call: TRBV7-9
cdr3_length: 15
d_call: NA
j_call: TRBJ1-1
clone_size: NA
cdr3_aa: CASSQPGPGNTEAFF
cdr3_nt: TGTGCCAGCAGCCAACCAGGGCCGGGGAACACTGAAGCTTTCTTT

v_call: TRBV6-5
cdr3_length: 15
d_call: TRBD1
j_call: TRBJ1-4
clone_size: NA
cdr3_aa: CASTWTGLINEKLFF
cdr3_nt: TGTGCCAGCACCTGGACAGGGCTGATAAATGAAAAACTGTTTTTT

v_call: TRBV6-1
cdr3_length: 13
d_call: TRBD2
j_call: TRBJ2-5
clone_size: few
cdr3_aa: CAGWTGGPGGVYF
cdr3_nt: TGTGCCGGATGGACGGGAGGGCCTGGAGGGGTGTACTTC

v_call: TRBV5-1
cdr3_length: 15
d_call: NA
j_call: TRBJ2-1
clone_size: NA
cdr3_aa: CASSPIKGSYNEQFF
cdr3_nt: TGCGCCAGCAGCCCGATTAAGGGGTCCTACAATGAGCAGTTCTTC

v_call: TRBV12-5
cdr3_length: 15
d_call: TRBD2
j_call: TRBJ2-1
clone_size: NA
cdr3_aa: CASGLDPSGYNEQFF
cdr3_nt: TGTGCTAGTGGTTTGGATCCTAGCGGATACAATGAGCAGTTCTTC

v_call: TRBV29-1
cdr3_length: 15
d_call: NA
j_call: TRBJ2-5
clone_size: NA
cdr3_aa: CSVDPWGGTQETQYF
cdr3_nt: TGCAGCGTTGACCCCTGGGGGGGGACACAAGAGACCCAGTACTTC

v_call: TRBV5-6
cdr3_length: 13
d_call: NA
j_call: TRBJ2-2
clone_size: NA
cdr3_aa: CASSLGGDGELFF
cdr3_nt: TGTGCCAGCAGCTTGGGTGGGGACGGGGAGCTGTTTTTT

v_call: TRBV7-5
cdr3_length: 16
d_call: NA
j_call: TRBJ2-4
clone_size: NA
cdr3_aa: CARSRRGSGIQNIQYF
cdr3_nt: TGTGCCAGAAGCCGTAGGGGTAGTGGAATCCAAAACATTCAGTACTTC

v_call: TRBV10-3
cdr3_length: 17
d_call: TRBD1
j_call: TRBJ1-5
clone_size: NA
cdr3_aa: CAISDVRGQPLPQPQHF
cdr3_nt: TGTGCCATCAGTGATGTCAGGGGGCAGCCATTGCCCCAGCCCCAGCATTTT

v_call: TRBV27
cdr3_length: 14
d_call: NA
j_call: TRBJ2-7
clone_size: NA
cdr3_aa: CASSHGQGIYEQYF
cdr3_nt: TGTGCCAGCAGTCACGGTCAGGGAATCTACGAGCAGTACTTC

v_call: TRBV11-2
cdr3_length: 16
d_call: TRBD2
j_call: TRBJ2-7
clone_size: NA
cdr3_aa: CASSPRTSGRAFEQYF
cdr3_nt: TGTGCCAGCAGCCCCCGGACTAGCGGGAGGGCCTTCGAGCAGTACTTC

v_call: TRBV5-8
cdr3_length: 16
d_call: TRBD2
j_call: TRBJ2-3
clone_size: NA
cdr3_aa: CASSLSGRTYSDTQYF
cdr3_nt: TGTGCCAGCAGCCTTAGCGGGAGAACGTATTCAGATACGCAGTATTTT

v_call: TRBV2
cdr3_length: 12
d_call: NA
j_call: TRBJ2-7
clone_size: NA
cdr3_aa: CASNWGIHEQYF
cdr3_nt: TGTGCCAGCAATTGGGGGATTCACGAGCAGTACTTC

v_call: TRBV11-2
cdr3_length: 15
d_call: TRBD1
j_call: TRBJ2-7
clone_size: NA
cdr3_aa: CASSLGAQGAREQYF
cdr3_nt: TGTGCCAGCAGCTTAGGAGCTCAGGGGGCGCGGGAGCAGTACTTC

v_call: TRBV5-1
cdr3_length: 15
d_call: NA
j_call: TRBJ1-4
clone_size: NA
cdr3_aa: CASSPQTSPGEKLFF
cdr3_nt: TGCGCCAGCAGCCCACAGACATCTCCGGGGGAAAAACTGTTTTTT

v_call: TRBV5-4
cdr3_length: 15
d_call: NA
j_call: TRBJ2-2
clone_size: NA
cdr3_aa: CASSLVTANTGELFF
cdr3_nt: TGTGCCAGCAGCTTGGTAACAGCGAACACCGGGGAGCTGTTTTTT

v_call: TRBV7-3
cdr3_length: 16
d_call: NA
j_call: TRBJ2-1
clone_size: NA
cdr3_aa: CASSLGGDYLYNEQFF
cdr3_nt: TGTGCCAGCAGCTTAGGAGGTGACTACTTATACAATGAGCAGTTCTTC

v_call: TRBV9
cdr3_length: 16
d_call: TRBD2
j_call: TRBJ2-3
clone_size: NA
cdr3_aa: CASSVASGRITDTQYF
cdr3_nt: TGTGCCAGCAGCGTAGCTAGCGGGAGAATCACAGATACGCAGTATTTT

v_call: TRBV19
cdr3_length: 14
d_call: TRBD1
j_call: TRBJ2-7
clone_size: NA
cdr3_aa: CASSIGTGSYEQYF
cdr3_nt: TGTGCCAGTAGTATAGGGACAGGTTCCTACGAGCAGTACTTC

v_call: TRBV10-2
cdr3_length: 15
d_call: NA
j_call: TRBJ2-7
clone_size: NA
cdr3_aa: CASRPPTGEGYEQYF
cdr3_nt: TGCGCCAGCAGGCCCCCGACAGGGGAGGGCTACGAGCAGTACTTC

v_call: TRBV28
cdr3_length: 15
d_call: TRBD1
j_call: TRBJ1-2
clone_size: NA
cdr3_aa: CASSPNRGLSYGYTF
cdr3_nt: TGTGCCAGCAGTCCGAACAGGGGGTTAAGCTATGGCTACACCTTC